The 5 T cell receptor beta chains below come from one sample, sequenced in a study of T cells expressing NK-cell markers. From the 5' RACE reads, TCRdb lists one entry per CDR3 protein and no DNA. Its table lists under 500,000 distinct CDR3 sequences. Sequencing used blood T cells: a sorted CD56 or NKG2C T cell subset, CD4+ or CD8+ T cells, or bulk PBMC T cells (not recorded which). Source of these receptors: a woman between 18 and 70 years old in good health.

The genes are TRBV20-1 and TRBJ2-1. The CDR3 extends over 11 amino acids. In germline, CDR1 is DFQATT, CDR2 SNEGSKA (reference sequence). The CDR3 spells CSARDLGEQFF.

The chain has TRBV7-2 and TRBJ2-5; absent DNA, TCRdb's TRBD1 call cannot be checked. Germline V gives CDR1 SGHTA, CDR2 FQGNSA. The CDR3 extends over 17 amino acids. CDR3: CASSFPREIVGKETQYF.

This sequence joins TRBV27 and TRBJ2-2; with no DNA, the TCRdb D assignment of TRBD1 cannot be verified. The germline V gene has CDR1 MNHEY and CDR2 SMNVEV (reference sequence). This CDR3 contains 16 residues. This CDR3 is CASTPAGRTDTGELFF.

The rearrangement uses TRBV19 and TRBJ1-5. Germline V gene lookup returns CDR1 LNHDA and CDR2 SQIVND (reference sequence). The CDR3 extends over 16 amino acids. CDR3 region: CASSLLGRYSNQPQHF.

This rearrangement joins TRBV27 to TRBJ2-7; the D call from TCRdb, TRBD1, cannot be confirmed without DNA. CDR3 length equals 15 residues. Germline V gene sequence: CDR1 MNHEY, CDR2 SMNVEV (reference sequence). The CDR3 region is CASSWAGQGSYEQYF.